Sequencing of this TCR beta chain was carried out in a study of shared clonotypes between healthy human individuals. Germline V gene lookup returns CDR1 SGHTA and CDR2 FQGNSA. The CDR3 is made up of 15 amino acids. V lost 1 base, J lost 3 bases, and 12 bases lay in between. Generated by immunoSEQ multiplex PCR, the TCRdb table keeps only in-frame clones and is missing some. The data contain over 2 million clones, roughly 92% of them singletons. The sequence came from a man between 18 and 29 years old in good health. Some clones in this sample may be carry-over from other donors' samples. The sequencing sample was made of naive CD4+ T cells from PBMCs. Subset defined: CD45RA+ positively selected. The J gene is TRBJ1-1, the V gene TRBV7-2; D gene unclear. Here the CDR3 DNA reads TGTGCCAGCAGCTTAGACCAGGCGGTTTACACTGAAGCTTTCTTT. Amino acids: CASSLDQAVYTEAFF.